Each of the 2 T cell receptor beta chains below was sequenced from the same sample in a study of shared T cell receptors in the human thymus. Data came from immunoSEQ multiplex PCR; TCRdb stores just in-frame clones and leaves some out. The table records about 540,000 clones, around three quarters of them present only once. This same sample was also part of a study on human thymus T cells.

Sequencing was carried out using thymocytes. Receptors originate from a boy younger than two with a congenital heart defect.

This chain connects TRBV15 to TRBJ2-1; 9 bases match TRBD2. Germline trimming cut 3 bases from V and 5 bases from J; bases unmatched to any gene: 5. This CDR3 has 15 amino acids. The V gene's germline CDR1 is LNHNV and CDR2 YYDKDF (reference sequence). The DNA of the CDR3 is TGTGCCACCAGCAGCTTGCGGGAGGGCGACAATGAGCAGTTCTTC. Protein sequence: CATSSLREGDNEQFF.

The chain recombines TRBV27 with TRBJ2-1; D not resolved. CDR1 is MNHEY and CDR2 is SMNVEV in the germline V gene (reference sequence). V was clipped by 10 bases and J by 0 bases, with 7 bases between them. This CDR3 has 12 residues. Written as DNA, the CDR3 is TGTGCCACCAACAACTCCTACAATGAGCAGTTCTTC. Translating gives CATNNSYNEQFF.